The next 21 T cell receptor beta chains were all read from a single sample in a study of response to subunit inactivated influenza vaccine. MiXCR, run by TCRdb on the RT-PCR reads, gives a single entry per CDR3 protein. Of approximately 500,000 distinct CDR3 sequences listed, roughly 23% were seen once; the top ten hold 2.5% to 3%. The sample was also linked to a second study, of T cells expressing NK-cell markers. That publication notes: Production of TCR beta cDNA relied on 5'RACE template switching with UMIs.

Sample: CD4+ T cells sorted from PBMCs, taken approximately 12 days after vaccination. These receptors came from a man aged 45-65 years who received an inactivated influenza vaccine.

The chain employs TRBV6-2 or TRBV6-3 and TRBJ1-5; 11 nucleotides line up with TRBD1. Germline V lookup: CDR1 MNHEY, CDR2 SVGEGT. J lost 3 bases, V lost 8 bases, and 6 bases had no gene match. The CDR3 length is 15 residues. The CDR3: CASHRTGGYNQPQHF. CDR3 in DNA: TGTGCCAGCCACCGGACAGGGGGCTACAATCAGCCCCAGCATTTT.

This clonotype was seen at least ten times. The genes are TRBV29-1 and TRBJ2-1; D might be TRBD2 (5 bases). The CDR3 totals 14 residues. Germline loops: CDR1 SQVTM, CDR2 ANQGSEA. V lost 0 bases and J lost 9, with 15 bases in between. The DNA of the CDR3 is TGCAGCGTTGAAGATGGGCTAGTCGGAGGTGAGCAGTTCTTC. This encodes CSVEDGLVGGEQFF.

V and J are TRBV4-3 and TRBJ2-1; 7 bases map to TRBD2. This CDR3 contains 19 residues. With V trimmed by 1 base and J by 0 bases, 12 bases remained unmatched. In germline, CDR1 is LGHNA, CDR2 YSLEER. The CDR3 coding sequence is TGCGCCAGCAGCCAAGGGGCGGGAGCAGTCCCCAGCTCCTACAATGAGCAGTTCTTC. This gives the protein CASSQGAGAVPSSYNEQFF.

This clonotype was recorded many times. The chain is built from TRBV18 and TRBJ1-1; no reliable D call. Germline V lookup: CDR1 KGHSH, CDR2 LQKENI. Trimming took 0 bases from V and 1 from J, leaving 6 bases between them. The CDR3 runs to 14 residues. The CDR3 coding sequence is TGTGCCAGCTCACCACCGCCAGGGAACACTGAAGCTTTCTTT. This sequence encodes CASSPPPGNTEAFF.

This clonotype occurred once. This chain links TRBV19 with TRBJ1-1; D unresolved. The CDR3 length is 15 residues. Trimming cost V 4 bases and J 0 bases, with 12 bases left between them. The germline V gene has CDR1 LNHDA and CDR2 SQIVND (reference sequence). CDR3 in DNA: TGTGCCAGTAGTAACTTGGCCACCTTGAACACTGAAGCTTTCTTT. Amino acids: CASSNLATLNTEAFF.

This clonotype was observed at least ten times. The J gene is TRBJ2-5, the V gene TRBV20-1, with a possible D match to TRBD2 (5 bases). V was cut by 6 bases and J by 5 bases, with 7 bases left in between. CDR1 DFQATT and CDR2 SNEGSKA come from the germline V gene (reference sequence). The CDR3 sequence is 10 residues long. The CDR3 bases are TGCAGTGCCCAGCGGGAGACCCAGTACTTC. Protein product: CSAQRETQYF.

The rearrangement links TRBV5-1 to TRBJ2-5; no firm D call. This CDR3 contains 14 residues. Looked up from germline, CDR1 is SGHRS and CDR2 is YFSETQ. V shed 5 bases and J shed 9 bases, with 20 bases lying between them. CDR3 DNA: TGCGCCAGCAGATTGAATCCCCAAGAGAAGGCCCAGTACTTC. It yields the protein CASRLNPQEKAQYF.

The CDR3 reads CSAIPGTSRTGELFF. CDR3 coding DNA: TGCAGTGCTATACCCGGGACTAGCAGGACCGGGGAGCTGTTTTTT. The chain has TRBV20-1 and TRBJ2-2; 9 bases align to TRBD2. The CDR3 is 15 residues long. Trimming removed 4 bases from V and 5 bases from J; junction bases left unmatched: 8. The germline V gene encodes CDR1 DFQATT and CDR2 SNEGSKA (reference sequence).

In its sample, this clonotype was seen a few times. The J gene is TRBJ2-5, the V gene TRBV24-1, with D maybe TRBD2 (6 bases). V lost 3 bases and J lost 10, with 20 bases in between. This CDR3 has 15 amino acids. Per the germline V gene, CDR1 is KGHDR and CDR2 is SFDVKD. This CDR3 is CATSDTPDRGEVQYF. In DNA form, the CDR3 reads TGTGCCACCAGTGATACCCCCGACAGAGGGGAGGTCCAGTACTTC.

CDR3 sequence: CASSFQINQPQHF. In DNA form, the CDR3 reads TGTGCCAGCAGTTTCCAGATAAATCAGCCCCAGCATTTT. The V call is TRBV12-3 or TRBV12-4, the J call TRBJ1-5, with D unclear. Trimming took off 3 bases at V and 4 bases at J, with 7 bases between the two ends. The CDR3 is made up of 13 amino acids.

The chain links TRBV20-1 to TRBJ1-1; the D gene is possibly TRBD1 (5 bases). The CDR3 loop spans 14 amino acids. With 2 bases removed from V and 2 bases from J, the gap between germline ends came to 12 bases. CDR1 DFQATT and CDR2 SNEGSKA come from the germline V gene (reference sequence). The CDR3 coding sequence is TGCAGTGCTAGAAGGGGATGGGAAAACACTGAAGCTTTCTTT. Translating it yields CSARRGWENTEAFF.

The CDR3 sequence is CARILRRLTYEQYF. DNA for the CDR3: TGCGCCAGAATTCTCAGGAGACTGACATACGAGCAGTACTTC. V usage is TRBV10-1 and J usage is TRBJ2-7; D gene ambiguous. Trimming cost V 9 bases and J 4 bases, with 19 bases left between them. Germline V gives CDR1 WNHNN, CDR2 SYGVQD (reference sequence). The CDR3 extends over 14 amino acids.

This clonotype was counted only a few times. V gene TRBV5-1 combines with J gene TRBJ2-7; weak D call: TRBD1 (6 bases). Trimming removed 3 bases from V and 0 bases from J, with 28 bases in between. This CDR3 has 20 amino acids. CDR1 is SGHRS, CDR2 YFSETQ, per germline. The CDR3 loop is CASSSFPTGRSSPTSYEQYF. Written as DNA, the CDR3 is TGCGCCAGCAGCTCTTTCCCGACAGGTCGATCTTCACCAACCTCCTACGAGCAGTACTTC.

The V and J genes are TRBV5-5 and TRBJ1-3; D call uncertain. The ends were cut back, 0 bases at V and 3 bases at J, with 10 bases in the middle. The CDR3 length is 15 residues. Germline CDR1 reads SGHKS; CDR2 reads YYEKEE (reference sequence). Written as DNA, the CDR3 is TGTGCCAGCAGCTTGGTAGGGAATAATGGAAACACCATATATTTT. Its translation: CASSLVGNNGNTIYF.

V gene TRBV29-1 combines with J gene TRBJ2-7, with 8 bases matching TRBD1. This CDR3 is built from 13 residues. Germline V gene lookup returns CDR1 SQVTM and CDR2 ANQGSEA. With 0 bases clipped from V and 9 bases from J, the junction kept 7 bases outside the gene matches. As DNA, the CDR3 is TGCAGCGTTGAAGAAGGACAGGGTCTCGGGCAGTACTTC. Encoded protein: CSVEEGQGLGQYF.

The gene calls are TRBV11-1 and TRBJ2-1, with TRBD1 matching over 8 bases. CDR3 length: 21 amino acids. J was trimmed by 0 bases and V by 0 bases; bases with no gene match: 16. Looked up from germline, CDR1 is SGHAT and CDR2 is FQDESV (reference sequence). The CDR3 sequence: CASSLAYPGTGLFSSYNEQFF. The CDR3 region has the DNA TGTGCCAGCAGCTTAGCGTACCCCGGGACAGGCCTCTTTAGCTCCTACAATGAGCAGTTCTTC.

This clonotype was seen more than once but under ten times. V and J are TRBV6-1 and TRBJ1-1; the D gene is possibly TRBD1 (6 bases). The CDR3 has 14 amino acids. CDR1 is MNHNS, CDR2 SASEGT, per germline. The V and J ends lost 6 bases and 3 bases respectively, with 14 bases between them. CDR3 sequence (DNA): TGTGCCAGCAGACGCCCACAGGGCGACACTGAAGCTTTCTTT. Its translation: CASRRPQGDTEAFF.

Here the CDR3 reads CASSPRDREISANEQYF. The DNA of the CDR3 is TGTGCCAGCAGTCCCAGGGACAGGGAAATTAGTGCGAACGAGCAGTACTTC. This chain uses TRBV6-1 with TRBJ2-7; 9 bases match TRBD1. Germline V CDR1 and CDR2: MNHNS, SASEGT. V gave up 5 bases and J gave up 5 bases; unmatched junction bases: 16. The CDR3 extends over 17 amino acids.

The chain carries TRBV7-6 and TRBJ2-6; 9 bases are shared with TRBD1. Losses at the gene ends were 5 bases for V and 1 base for J; bases not matched to a gene: 15. The CDR3 consists of 20 residues. Germline-derived CDR1 and CDR2 are SGHVS and FNYEAQ. CDR3 sequence: CASSRGGPGQGLSGANVLTF. The CDR3 coding sequence is TGTGCCAGCAGCCGGGGAGGGCCGGGACAGGGTCTTTCTGGGGCCAACGTCCTGACTTTC.

The rearrangement joins TRBV10-3 to TRBJ2-2; D could derive from TRBD1 or TRBD2 (5 bases each). CDR1 and CDR2 from the germline V gene are ENHRY and SYGVKD. This CDR3 spans 14 amino acids. Trimming removed 8 bases at V and 4 bases at J, with 14 bases between. The CDR3 is CAIGTAAGTGELFF. The CDR3 DNA is TGTGCCATCGGGACGGCCGCGGGCACCGGGGAGCTGTTTTTT.

This clonotype occurred a few times. The V gene is TRBV12-3 or TRBV12-4, the J gene TRBJ1-2; a weak D match, TRBD1 (6 bases). This CDR3 comprises 14 residues. Trimming stripped 3 bases from V and 4 bases from J, with 12 bases between. CDR3 amino acids: CASSLQGQVYGYTF. The CDR3 DNA sequence: TGTGCCAGCAGTTTGCAGGGGCAAGTCTATGGCTACACCTTC.